Presented here are 9 T cell receptor beta chains from one specimen sequenced in a study of vaccination effects on CD4 cells after COVID-19. These receptors have no identified antigens. Only in-frame clones appear in the TCRdb table, and some are missing; sequencing was by immunoSEQ multiplex PCR. The table lists 50,000 or so clones, over 50% of them singletons, with about 5% in the top ten. It was after roughly 11 days of culture that CD4+ T cells were isolated. This sample comprised CD4+ T cells from PBMCs cultured without peptide, obtained before COVID-19 vaccination. Every receptor here comes from a human donor who received a COVID-19 vaccine.

The chain has TRBV30 and TRBJ1-4; weak D call: TRBD1 (6 bases). Looked up from germline, CDR1 is GTSNPN and CDR2 is SVGIG (reference sequence). This CDR3 has 13 amino acids. The V and J ends lost 7 bases and 5 bases respectively, with 14 bases between them. The CDR3 DNA follows: TGTGCCTACTTGACAGGCGCAAATGAAAAACTGTTTTTT. As protein: CAYLTGANEKLFF.

The chain has TRBV20-1 and TRBJ1-5; D gene ambiguous. V dropped 3 bases and J dropped 3 bases, with 12 bases sitting between them. The CDR3 sequence is 14 residues long. Germline CDR1 reads DFQATT; CDR2 reads SNEGSKA (reference sequence). In DNA, the CDR3 is TGCAGTGCTAGTGCCATCGACCCCAATCAGCCCCAGCATTTT. It specifies CSASAIDPNQPQHF.

This chain uses TRBV28 with TRBJ1-5, with a possible D match to TRBD1 (5 bases). The ends were cut back, 4 bases at V and 5 bases at J, with 9 bases in the middle. Germline V gene lookup returns CDR1 MDHEN and CDR2 SYDVKM. This CDR3 contains 13 residues. This CDR3 reads CASSWGSYQPQHF. As DNA, the CDR3 is TGTGCCAGCAGTTGGGGGAGCTATCAGCCCCAGCATTTT.

V gene TRBV9 combines with J gene TRBJ1-4; D may be TRBD1 (6 bases). V was trimmed by 0 bases and J by 4 bases, leaving 10 bases between them. There are 15 residues in the CDR3. The germline CDR1 and CDR2 sequences are SGDLS and YYNGEE. Here the CDR3 reads CASSVGTARNEKLFF. The CDR3 DNA reads TGTGCCAGCAGCGTAGGGACAGCTCGTAATGAAAAACTGTTTTTT.

The chain employs TRBV3-1 (or the pseudogene TRBV3-2) and TRBJ2-7; TRBD2 might be the D (6 bases). CDR3 length: 21 amino acids. Deletions cut 4 bases from V and 3 bases from J, with 34 bases between. Germline lookup yields CDR1 LGHDT and CDR2 YNNKEL (reference sequence). The CDR3 DNA reads TGTGCCAGCAGCCCCTCCGCCCGGATACTAGCTATCCGTTCCCCCGACTACGAGCAGTACTTC. This codes for CASSPSARILAIRSPDYEQYF.

This clone was counted only a few times. The chain carries TRBV4-1 and TRBJ1-2; 8 nucleotides agree with TRBD1. CDR3 length: 15 residues. CDR1 is MGHRA, CDR2 YSYEKL, per germline. V lost 5 bases, J lost 2 bases, and 7 bases stayed unmatched. The CDR3 spells CASSATGAGNYGYTF. The CDR3 nucleotides are TGCGCCAGCAGCGCGACAGGGGCCGGCAACTATGGCTACACCTTC.

The V call is TRBV2, the J call TRBJ2-7; D possibly corresponds to TRBD2 (5 bases). This CDR3 is built from 12 residues. Trimming pared 6 bases from V and 4 bases from J, leaving 10 bases between. The germline V gene encodes CDR1 SNHLY and CDR2 FYNNEI. In DNA, the CDR3 is TGTGCCAGCAGCGGCCGGGGATACGAGCAGTACTTC. This translates into CASSGRGYEQYF.

The V and J genes are TRBV4-1 and TRBJ1-2; D is ambiguous. Germline V gene lookup returns CDR1 MGHRA and CDR2 YSYEKL. Between the trimmed V and J ends, which lost 2 bases and 1 base, there was a span of 14 bases. The CDR3 runs 16 residues. The chain's CDR3 is CASSQFAEADNYGYTF. The DNA for the CDR3 is TGCGCCAGCAGCCAATTTGCCGAAGCTGATAACTATGGCTACACCTTC.

This clone occurred once. The chain joins TRBV7-2 to TRBJ1-6, with D maybe TRBD1 (5 bases). Germline assignment: CDR1 SGHTA and CDR2 FQGNSA. The V and J ends lost 5 bases and 5 bases respectively, with 13 bases between them. The CDR3 contains 15 residues. CDR3 residues: CASSTRPGHNSPLHF. As DNA, the CDR3 is TGTGCCAGCAGCACCCGGCCAGGGCATAATTCACCCCTCCACTTT.